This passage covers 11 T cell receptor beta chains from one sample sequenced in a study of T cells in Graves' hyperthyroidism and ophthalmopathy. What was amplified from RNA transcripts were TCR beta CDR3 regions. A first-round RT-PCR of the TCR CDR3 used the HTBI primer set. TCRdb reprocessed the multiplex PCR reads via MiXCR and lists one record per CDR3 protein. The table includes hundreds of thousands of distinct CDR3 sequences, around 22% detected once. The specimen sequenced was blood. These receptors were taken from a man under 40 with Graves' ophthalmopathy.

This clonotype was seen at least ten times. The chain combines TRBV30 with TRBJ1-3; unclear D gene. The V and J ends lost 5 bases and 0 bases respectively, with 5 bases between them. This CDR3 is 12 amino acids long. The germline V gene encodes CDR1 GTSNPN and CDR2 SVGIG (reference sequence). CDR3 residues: CAWGRSGNTIYF. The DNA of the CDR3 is TGTGCCTGGGGCCGCTCTGGAAACACCATATATTTT.

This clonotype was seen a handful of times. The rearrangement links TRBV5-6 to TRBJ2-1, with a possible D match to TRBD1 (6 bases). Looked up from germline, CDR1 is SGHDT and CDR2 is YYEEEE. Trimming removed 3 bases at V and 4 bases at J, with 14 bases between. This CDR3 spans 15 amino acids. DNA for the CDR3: TGTGCCAGCAGCTATCTGGACAGATTATACAATGAGCAGTTCTTC. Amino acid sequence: CASSYLDRLYNEQFF.

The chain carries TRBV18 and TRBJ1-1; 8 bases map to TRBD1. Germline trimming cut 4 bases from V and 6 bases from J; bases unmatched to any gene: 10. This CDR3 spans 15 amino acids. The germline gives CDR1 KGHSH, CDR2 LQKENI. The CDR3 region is CASSLGQGTLSEAFF. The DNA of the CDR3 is TGTGCCAGCTCACTAGGACAGGGAACCCTGTCTGAAGCTTTCTTT.

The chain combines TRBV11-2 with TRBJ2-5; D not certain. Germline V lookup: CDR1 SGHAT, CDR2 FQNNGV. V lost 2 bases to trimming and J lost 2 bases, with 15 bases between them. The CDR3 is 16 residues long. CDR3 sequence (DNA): TGTGCCAGCAGCTTAAGACCCAGCTTTCAGCAAGAGACCCAGTACTTC. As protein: CASSLRPSFQQETQYF.

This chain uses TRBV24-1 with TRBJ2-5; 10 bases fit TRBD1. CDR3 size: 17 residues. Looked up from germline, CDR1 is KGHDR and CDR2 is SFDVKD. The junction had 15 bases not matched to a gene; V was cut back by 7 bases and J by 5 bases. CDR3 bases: TGTGCCACCAGCCCACGACCGGGACAGGGGTCTTTTGAGACCCAGTACTTC. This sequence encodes CATSPRPGQGSFETQYF.

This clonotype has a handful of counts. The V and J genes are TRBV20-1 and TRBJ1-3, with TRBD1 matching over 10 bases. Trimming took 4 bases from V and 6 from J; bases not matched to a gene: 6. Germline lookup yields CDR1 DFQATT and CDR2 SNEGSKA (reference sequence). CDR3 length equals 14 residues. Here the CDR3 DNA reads TGCAGTGCTATCACGGGACAGGGGTTAAACACCATATATTTT. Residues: CSAITGQGLNTIYF.

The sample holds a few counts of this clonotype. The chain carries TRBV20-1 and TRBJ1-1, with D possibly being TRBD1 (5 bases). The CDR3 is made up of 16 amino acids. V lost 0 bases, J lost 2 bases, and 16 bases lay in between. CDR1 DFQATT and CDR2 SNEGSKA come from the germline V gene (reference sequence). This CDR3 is CSARDLSGQGNTEAFF. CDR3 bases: TGCAGTGCTAGAGATCTATCCGGGCAGGGAAACACTGAAGCTTTCTTT.

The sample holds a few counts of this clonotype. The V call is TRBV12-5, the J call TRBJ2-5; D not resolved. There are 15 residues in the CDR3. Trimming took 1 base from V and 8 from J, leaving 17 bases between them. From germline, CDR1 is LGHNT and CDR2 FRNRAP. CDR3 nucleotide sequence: TGTGCTAGTGGTTTGGCCAAAGAGACCTGGATTACCCAGTACTTC. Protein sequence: CASGLAKETWITQYF.

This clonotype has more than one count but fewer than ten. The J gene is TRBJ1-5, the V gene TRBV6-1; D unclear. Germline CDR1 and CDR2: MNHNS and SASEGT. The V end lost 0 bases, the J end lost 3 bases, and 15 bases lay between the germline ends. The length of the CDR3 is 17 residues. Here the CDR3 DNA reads TGTGCCAGCAGTGAAGCCAGCGGCAGCCCGTTCAATCAGCCCCAGCATTTT. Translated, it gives CASSEASGSPFNQPQHF.

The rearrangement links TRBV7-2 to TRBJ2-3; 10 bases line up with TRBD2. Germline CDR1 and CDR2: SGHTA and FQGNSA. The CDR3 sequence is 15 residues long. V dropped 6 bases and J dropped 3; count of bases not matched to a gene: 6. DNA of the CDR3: TGTGCCAGCAGACAAGCGGGAGGGGGAACAGATACGCAGTATTTT. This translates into CASRQAGGGTDTQYF.

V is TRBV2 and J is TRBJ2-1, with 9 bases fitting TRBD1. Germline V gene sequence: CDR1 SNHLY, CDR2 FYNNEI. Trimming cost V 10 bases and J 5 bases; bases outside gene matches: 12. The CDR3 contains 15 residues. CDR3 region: CAITPGQGWDNEQFF. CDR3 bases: TGTGCCATTACACCGGGACAGGGCTGGGACAATGAGCAGTTCTTC.